Sequencing of this T cell receptor (beta chain) was carried out in a study of regulatory T cells in long-lasting Graves disease. General observations from the study: Reduced TCR diversity was observed in persistent Graves' patients versus newly diagnosed patients. The analysis examined peripheral blood only and excluded thyroid tissue.

Concerning this clonotype itself: What it recognizes is unknown. This may arise from a read error, as a much more abundant clone is one base away.

Arm-PCR of CDR3 regions and iRepertoire HTBI primers were used to build TCR beta libraries. TCRdb reprocessed the multiplex PCR reads with MiXCR, giving one entry per CDR3 protein. The sample carries approximately 360,000 distinct CDR3 sequences, 23% recorded once. This CDR3 has 12 residues. The V gene's germline CDR1 is SQVTM and CDR2 ANQGSEA. Sample time point: persistent/refractory GD, antithyroid drugs over 5 years with positive TRAb. RNA isolated from PBMCs was used to make the TCR library. Nine milliliters of peripheral blood went into EDTA tubes. The gene calls are TRBV29-1 and TRBJ1-1; D ambiguous. The sequenced sample was peripheral blood mononuclear cells (PBMCs), obtained when the disease was refractory, from a patient treated with antithyroid drugs. This TCR was recovered from a woman between 40 and 50 years old with Graves disease. As DNA, the CDR3 is TGCAGCGTTGGAGGCAGCGGCACTGAAGCTCTCTTT. It encodes CSVGGSGTEALF. Variable domain in full (rest from reference TRBV29-1 and TRBJ1-1): SAVISQKPSRDICQRGTSLTIQCQVDSQVTMMFWYRQQPGQSLTLIATANQGSEATYESGFVIDKFPISRPNLTFSTLTVSNMSPEDSSIYLCSVGGSGTEALFGQGTRLTVV.